This TCR beta chain was sequenced in a study of blood T cell repertoires in COVID-19. At the level of the study: Sites across the United States, Italy and Spain contributed samples from acute and convalescent COVID-19. T cells, B-cell-depleted T cells, or PBMCs provided the cDNA or gDNA that served as material.

Study processing details: Nucleated cell counts were estimated from reference gene primer amplification. The repertoire was sequenced with immunoSEQ multiplex PCR; TCRdb's copy has only in-frame clones and lacks some. That table is the source of V, J and clone size, and D and trimming were worked out from the DNA. The sample lists some 150,000 clones, about 89% occurring once. Trimming cost V 4 bases and J 4 bases, with 13 bases left between them. In germline, CDR1 is LGHDT, CDR2 YNNKEL (reference sequence). CDR3 length equals 14 residues. This clonotype was sampled from a man in his forties or fifties with active COVID-19. The chain is built from TRBV3-1 (or the pseudogene TRBV3-2) and TRBJ1-1; D is uncertain. Sequenced input: peripheral blood. Here the CDR3 DNA reads TGTGCCAGCAGCCCATATGGGCCCGCCACTGAAGCTTTCTTT. As protein: CASSPYGPATEAFF.